Listed below are T cell receptor beta chains from one sample, sequenced in a study of shared clonotypes between healthy human individuals. The data were produced by immunoSEQ multiplex PCR, yet TCRdb's version contains in-frame clones alone and is incomplete. The sample holds 550,000 to 850,000 clones, approximately 79% seen once. The specimen sequenced was memory CD4+ T cells sorted from blood. The source is a woman aged 25 to 39 in good health. Each CDR3 is given with its conserved first and last residue. D genes are given only for firm matches. Clone sizes are given selectively: once, few, many, or a class where the clone is expanded.

J: TRBJ2-5; V: TRBV5-1; size: few; D: .; CDR3: CASSLDANQETQYF; DNA: TGCGCCAGCAGCTTGGACGCCAATCAAGAGACCCAGTACTTC
J: TRBJ1-5; V: TRBV27; size: few; D: TRBD1; CDR3: CASSSTTGAYSNQPQHF; DNA: TGTGCCAGCAGTTCTACGACAGGGGCGTATAGCAATCAGCCCCAGCATTTT
J: TRBJ2-7; V: TRBV4-1; size: .; D: TRBD2; CDR3: CASSRNRDYSYEQYF; DNA: TGCGCCAGCAGCCGAAACCGGGACTATTCCTACGAGCAGTACTTC
J: TRBJ1-4; V: TRBV18; size: many; D: .; CDR3: CASSPDRSEKLFF; DNA: TGTGCCAGCTCCCCCGACAGAAGTGAAAAACTGTTTTTT
J: TRBJ1-1; V: TRBV9; size: .; D: .; CDR3: CASSVETDSDTEAFF; DNA: TGTGCCAGCAGCGTAGAAACAGACTCTGACACTGAAGCTTTCTTT
J: TRBJ2-7; V: TRBV5-1; size: .; D: .; CDR3: CASSLDQGGYEQYF; DNA: TGCGCCAGCAGCTTGGACCAGGGCGGTTACGAGCAGTACTTC
J: TRBJ1-5; V: TRBV28; size: .; D: .; CDR3: CASSQGAQPQHF; DNA: TGTGCCAGCTCCCAGGGTGCTCAGCCCCAGCATTTT
J: TRBJ2-7; V: TRBV6-1; size: .; D: .; CDR3: CASSRGYEQYF; DNA: TGTGCCAGCAGTCGCGGGTACGAGCAGTACTTC
J: TRBJ1-1; V: TRBV30; size: .; D: .; CDR3: CAWSTQGTSEAFF; DNA: TGTGCCTGGAGTACCCAGGGGACCTCTGAAGCTTTCTTT
J: TRBJ1-1; V: TRBV18; size: .; D: .; CDR3: CASSPRSGSRVDATEAFF; DNA: TGTGCCAGCTCACCAAGATCTGGGTCCCGGGTTGATGCCACTGAAGCTTTCTTT
J: TRBJ2-5; V: TRBV28; size: few; D: TRBD2; CDR3: CASSGLAGVWETQYF; DNA: TGTGCCAGCAGTGGACTAGCGGGAGTCTGGGAGACCCAGTACTTC
J: TRBJ1-1; V: TRBV18; size: .; D: .; CDR3: CASSPMDRAEAFF; DNA: TGTGCCAGCTCCCCTATGGACCGGGCTGAAGCTTTCTTT
J: TRBJ1-5; V: TRBV2; size: .; D: .; CDR3: CASSEEWAGLNQPQHF; DNA: TGTGCCAGCAGTGAAGAGTGGGCAGGCCTCAATCAGCCCCAGCATTTT
J: TRBJ1-2; V: TRBV19; size: .; D: TRBD1; CDR3: CASSLRDRAGYGYTF; DNA: TGTGCCAGTAGTCTTCGGGACAGGGCAGGCTATGGCTACACCTTC
J: TRBJ2-1; V: TRBV10-3; size: .; D: TRBD1; CDR3: CAISGQGADEQFF; DNA: TGTGCCATCTCAGGACAGGGGGCAGATGAGCAGTTCTTC
J: TRBJ2-2; V: TRBV28; size: .; D: .; CDR3: CASSSIATGNTGELFF; DNA: TGTGCCAGCAGCTCTATTGCGACGGGGAACACCGGGGAGCTGTTTTTT
J: TRBJ2-7; V: TRBV19; size: .; D: .; CDR3: CASRGSSYEQYF; DNA: TGTGCCAGTCGTGGTAGCTCCTACGAGCAGTACTTC
J: TRBJ1-1; V: TRBV27; size: many; D: .; CDR3: CASSPQPFTEAFF; DNA: TGTGCCAGCAGTCCTCAGCCTTTCACTGAAGCTTTCTTT
J: TRBJ1-4; V: TRBV5-1; size: .; D: TRBD1; CDR3: CASRNGGQANEKLFF; DNA: TGCGCCAGCAGGAACGGGGGACAGGCTAATGAAAAACTGTTTTTT
J: TRBJ2-7; V: TRBV18; size: .; D: TRBD2; CDR3: CASSPWRSGRNYEQYF; DNA: TGTGCCAGCTCACCATGGCGAAGCGGGAGGAACTACGAGCAGTACTTC
J: TRBJ1-2; V: TRBV6-1; size: once; D: TRBD1; CDR3: CAGLRDSSYGYTF; DNA: TGTGCCGGACTTCGGGACAGTAGCTATGGCTACACCTTC
J: TRBJ1-2; V: TRBV18; size: few; D: .; CDR3: CASSPIPPRGFNYGYTF; DNA: TGTGCCAGCTCACCAATACCACCACGGGGCTTTAACTATGGCTACACCTTC
J: TRBJ2-5; V: TRBV29-1; size: .; D: .; CDR3: CSVVSGSETQYF; DNA: TGCAGCGTTGTATCCGGGAGCGAGACCCAGTACTTC
J: TRBJ1-2; V: TRBV28; size: many; D: .; CDR3: CASSSSGGPGYTF; DNA: TGTGCCAGCAGCTCCTCTGGTGGGCCTGGCTACACCTTC
J: TRBJ2-3; V: TRBV30; size: .; D: TRBD1; CDR3: CAWSRRGGERCTQYF; DNA: TGTGCCTGGAGTCGTCGAGGGGGCGAGAGGTGTACGCAGTATTTT
J: TRBJ2-5; V: TRBV27; size: .; D: .; CDR3: CASSSTDVETQYF; DNA: TGTGCCAGCAGTAGCACAGACGTAGAGACCCAGTACTTC
J: TRBJ2-7; V: TRBV28; size: .; D: TRBD1; CDR3: CASSLLGQGTGEQYF; DNA: TGTGCCAGCAGTTTATTGGGACAGGGTACGGGAGAGCAGTACTTC
J: TRBJ2-3; V: TRBV4-1; size: once; D: .; CDR3: CASSQVAQGYTDTQYF; DNA: TGCGCCAGCAGCCAAGTGGCCCAGGGATACACAGATACGCAGTATTTT
J: TRBJ2-7; V: TRBV18; size: .; D: TRBD1; CDR3: CASSPGQGANEQYF; DNA: TGTGCCAGCTCCCCGGGACAGGGGGCGAACGAGCAGTACTTC
J: TRBJ2-4; V: TRBV15; size: .; D: TRBD2; CDR3: CATSTQATSGHKNIQYF; DNA: TGTGCCACCAGCACCCAAGCCACTAGCGGACATAAAAACATTCAGTACTTC
J: TRBJ2-5; V: TRBV5-4; size: .; D: .; CDR3: CASSLAGDQETQYF; DNA: TGTGCCAGCAGCTTGGCGGGTGACCAAGAGACCCAGTACTTC
J: TRBJ2-7; V: TRBV10-3; size: few; D: TRBD1; CDR3: CAIRDRVNSYEQYF; DNA: TGTGCCATCAGAGACAGGGTTAACTCCTACGAGCAGTACTTC
J: TRBJ2-1; V: TRBV5-1; size: .; D: TRBD2; CDR3: CASSLSGGYNEQFF; DNA: TGCGCCAGCAGCTTAAGCGGGGGTTATAATGAGCAGTTCTTC
J: TRBJ2-7; V: TRBV10-3; size: .; D: .; CDR3: CATVGSYEQYF; DNA: TGTGCCACGGTCGGCTCCTACGAGCAGTACTTC
J: TRBJ2-1; V: TRBV27; size: .; D: .; CDR3: CASRRMGGSYNEQFF; DNA: TGTGCCAGCAGGCGAATGGGGGGTTCCTACAATGAGCAGTTCTTC
J: TRBJ1-1; V: TRBV14; size: .; D: .; CDR3: CASSHEAVGVTEAFF; DNA: TGTGCCAGCAGCCACGAGGCCGTGGGCGTCACTGAAGCTTTCTTT
J: TRBJ2-7; V: TRBV9; size: few; D: TRBD2; CDR3: CASSVEGTSIYEQYF; DNA: TGTGCCAGCAGCGTAGAGGGGACTAGCATCTACGAGCAGTACTTC
J: TRBJ2-1; V: TRBV2; size: .; D: .; CDR3: CASKKEVQPGRNEQFF; DNA: TGTGCCAGCAAGAAAGAAGTACAACCGGGGCGCAATGAGCAGTTCTTC
J: TRBJ2-7; V: TRBV27; size: .; D: TRBD2; CDR3: CASSPTSGISYEQYF; DNA: TGTGCCAGCAGTCCGACTAGCGGGATCTCCTACGAGCAGTACTTC
J: TRBJ2-1; V: TRBV5-1; size: .; D: TRBD2; CDR3: CASSRAGGLDEQFF; DNA: TGCGCCAGCTCAAGAGCGGGAGGGCTGGATGAGCAGTTCTTC
J: TRBJ2-5; V: TRBV7-6; size: .; D: .; CDR3: CASSLRRETQYF; DNA: TGTGCCAGCAGCTTACGTAGGGAGACCCAGTACTTC
J: TRBJ2-3; V: TRBV14; size: many; D: .; CDR3: CASTPSPRDTDTQYF; DNA: TGTGCCAGCACCCCAAGTCCCCGGGATACAGATACGCAGTATTTT
J: TRBJ2-1; V: TRBV30; size: once; D: TRBD2; CDR3: CAWSSGTSGLNEQFF; DNA: TGTGCCTGGAGTTCCGGGACTAGCGGGCTCAATGAGCAGTTCTTC
J: TRBJ1-5; V: TRBV7-2; size: many; D: TRBD1; CDR3: CASSLDRGNAQHF; DNA: TGTGCCAGCAGCTTAGACAGGGGGAATGCCCAGCATTTT
J: TRBJ1-5; V: TRBV28; size: few; D: .; CDR3: CASREGSDQPQHF; DNA: TGTGCCAGCAGGGAGGGGTCCGATCAGCCCCAGCATTTT
J: TRBJ2-2; V: TRBV6-4; size: .; D: .; CDR3: CASSEAHTGNTGELFF; DNA: TGTGCCAGCAGTGAAGCACACACAGGGAACACCGGGGAGCTGTTTTTT
J: TRBJ2-7; V: TRBV10-3; size: .; D: .; CDR3: CAISKVTNEQYF; DNA: TGTGCCATCTCCAAGGTTACCAACGAGCAGTACTTC
J: TRBJ1-2; V: TRBV28; size: .; D: TRBD1; CDR3: CASSLASTGRDYGYTF; DNA: TGTGCCAGCAGTTTAGCCTCGACAGGGAGGGACTATGGCTACACCTTC
J: TRBJ2-7; V: TRBV28; size: .; D: .; CDR3: CASSSGQNYEQYF; DNA: TGTGCCAGCAGTTCTGGACAAAACTACGAGCAGTACTTC
J: TRBJ2-7; V: TRBV7-2; size: once; D: .; CDR3: CASSPVNEQYF; DNA: TGTGCCAGCAGCCCCGTAAACGAGCAGTACTTC
J: TRBJ1-4; V: TRBV7-9; size: .; D: .; CDR3: CASTPRGSTNEKLFF; DNA: TGTGCCAGCACCCCTCGGGGGTCCACTAATGAAAAACTGTTTTTT
J: TRBJ1-1; V: TRBV27; size: .; D: .; CDR3: CASSLIGNTEAFF; DNA: TGTGCCAGCAGTTTAATCGGGAACACTGAAGCTTTCTTT